The 30 T cell receptor beta chains listed next were all sequenced from one sample in a study of cytomegalovirus exposure and HLA in healthy donors. The assay was immunoSEQ multiplex PCR, and TCRdb's table has in-frame clones only and misses some. The sample shows roughly 250,000 clones, 80% to 90% of them seen only once. Sequencing was done on a sample of PBMCs. These TCRs come from a man aged 18 to 29 in good health and CMV-seronegative.

J is TRBJ1-5 and V is TRBV16, with 7 positions matching TRBD1. V dropped 4 bases and J dropped 5; count of bases not matched to a gene: 2. The CDR3 has 13 amino acids. From germline, CDR1 is KGHSY and CDR2 FQNENV. CDR3: CASSPDRDQPQHF. The CDR3 DNA reads TGTGCCAGCAGCCCTGACAGGGATCAGCCCCAGCATTTT.

The CDR3, as DNA: TGTGCCAGCCGGGACACATTCTATGGCTACACCTTC. It yields the protein CASRDTFYGYTF. V is TRBV19 and J is TRBJ1-2, with D maybe TRBD1 (6 bases). V was trimmed by 9 bases and J by 4 bases, leaving 12 bases between them. The CDR3 totals 12 residues. The germline V gene encodes CDR1 LNHDA and CDR2 SQIVND (reference sequence).

V and J are TRBV9 and TRBJ1-1; 8 bases match TRBD1. Per germline, CDR1 SGDLS and CDR2 YYNGEE. V lost 4 bases to trimming and J lost 4 bases; unmatched junction nucleotides: 6. The CDR3 has 14 residues. The CDR3 region is CASSPRQGITEAFF. The CDR3 DNA reads TGTGCCAGCAGCCCTCGACAGGGGATCACTGAAGCTTTCTTT.

The chain recombines TRBV7-2 with TRBJ1-2; no firm D call. This CDR3 comprises 16 residues. From germline, CDR1 is SGHTA and CDR2 FQGNSA. V dropped 2 bases and J dropped 1 base, with 14 bases sitting between them. DNA for the CDR3: TGTGCCAGCAGCTTAAATAGTCGGGGAGGTAACTATGGCTACACCTTC. Amino acids: CASSLNSRGGNYGYTF. Full variable domain (outside the CDR3, taken from reference TRBV7-2 and TRBJ1-2): GAGVSQSPSNKVTEKGKDVELRCDPISGHTALYWYRQSLGQGLEFLIYFQGNSAPDKSGLPSDRFSAERTGGSVSTLTIQRTQQEDSAVYLCASSLNSRGGNYGYTFGSGTRLTVV.

V gene TRBV19 combines with J gene TRBJ2-1; D is possibly TRBD1 (6 bases). Per the germline V gene, CDR1 is LNHDA and CDR2 is SQIVND (reference sequence). V was clipped by 9 bases and J by 2 bases, with 17 bases between them. The CDR3 loop spans 15 amino acids. In DNA, the CDR3 is TGTGCCAGCCCAGATCGAGGGACAACCTACAATGAGCAGTTCTTC. Its protein is CASPDRGTTYNEQFF.

The chain recombines TRBV28 with TRBJ2-2, with D perhaps TRBD2 (5 bases). The V gene lost 3 bases and the J gene lost 5 bases, with 7 bases spanning the gap. Per germline, CDR1 MDHEN and CDR2 SYDVKM. The CDR3 is made up of 13 amino acids. In DNA form, the CDR3 reads TGTGCCAGCAGTTTCGGCGGGACCGGGGAGCTGTTTTTT. Translating gives CASSFGGTGELFF.

This chain joins TRBV4-3 and TRBJ2-7, with D possibly TRBD2 on 6 matching bases. Germline V CDR1 and CDR2: LGHNA, YSLEER. This CDR3 is 14 amino acids long. The V end was cut by 0 bases, the J end by 5 bases, with 11 bases between. CDR3 residues: CASSQEVRRDEQYF. CDR3 coding DNA: TGCGCCAGCAGCCAAGAGGTCAGGAGGGACGAGCAGTACTTC.

This clone came up a few times. This chain joins TRBV27 and TRBJ1-6; 8 bases match TRBD1. The germline gives CDR1 MNHEY, CDR2 SMNVEV (reference sequence). V lost 5 bases to trimming and J lost 12 bases; unmatched junction nucleotides: 12. CDR3 size: 15 residues. The CDR3 region has the DNA TGTGCCAGCAGTCCGGACAGGGTGGCGACTGAACCCCTCCACTTT. This codes for CASSPDRVATEPLHF.

This chain connects TRBV27 to TRBJ2-5, with D maybe TRBD2 (6 bases). This CDR3 has 13 residues. V lost 1 base, J lost 4 bases, and 7 bases lay in between. Germline V lookup: CDR1 MNHEY, CDR2 SMNVEV (reference sequence). The CDR3 sequence is CASSLWGGETQYF. In DNA, the CDR3 is TGTGCCAGCAGTTTATGGGGAGGAGAGACCCAGTACTTC.

This chain's CDR3 is CTSSQDIPDGELFF. The CDR3 coding sequence is TGCACCAGCAGCCAAGATATCCCAGACGGGGAGCTGTTTTTT. The genes are TRBV1 and TRBJ2-2; the DNA was not used to check the table's D call, TRBD1. TRBV1 has pseudogene status. CDR3 size: 14 residues.

The chain is built from TRBV27 and TRBJ1-2; D perhaps matches TRBD1 (5 bases). This CDR3 is built from 13 residues. Trimming took 8 bases from V and 8 from J, leaving 18 bases between them. The germline CDR1 and CDR2 sequences are MNHEY and SMNVEV (reference sequence). CDR3 amino acids: CASGPQGGRGYTF. Here the CDR3 DNA reads TGTGCCAGCGGCCCCCAGGGCGGACGCGGCTACACCTTC.

In this sample, this clone turned up once. The chain joins TRBV5-1 to TRBJ2-1; 7 bases are a match to TRBD1. Germline CDR1 is SGHRS and CDR2 is YFSETQ. The CDR3 contains 17 residues. Trimming at V came to 1 base and at J to 4 bases, leaving 11 bases not matched to a gene. CDR3 coding DNA: TGCGCCAGCAGCTTGAAGGGGGCCCCATTCGGATACAATGAGCAGTTCTTC. Residues: CASSLKGAPFGYNEQFF.

This chain connects TRBV2 to TRBJ2-5, with TRBD1 matching 9 bases. Trimming removed 3 bases from V and 5 bases from J; junction bases left unmatched: 4. Looked up from germline, CDR1 is SNHLY and CDR2 is FYNNEI. The CDR3 sequence is 14 residues long. CDR3 sequence: CASSDDRGDETQYF. DNA of the CDR3: TGTGCCAGCAGTGATGACAGGGGGGACGAGACCCAGTACTTC.

V gene TRBV7-2 combines with J gene TRBJ1-6; possible D gene TRBD1, 5 bases. Germline CDR1 is SGHTA and CDR2 is FQGNSA. This CDR3 contains 15 residues. Trimming removed 7 bases from V and 10 bases from J, with 20 bases in between. The CDR3 protein is CASKRDRGEGSPLHF. The CDR3 DNA follows: TGTGCCAGCAAGAGAGACAGAGGCGAAGGCTCACCCCTCCACTTT.

This clone was detected only once. The chain employs TRBV7-2 and TRBJ2-7, with D perhaps TRBD2 (6 bases). CDR3 length equals 14 residues. The V end was cut by 5 bases, the J end by 0 bases, with 11 bases between. Germline V gene lookup returns CDR1 SGHTA and CDR2 FQGNSA. CDR3: CASSRGGSSYEQYF. Written as DNA, the CDR3 is TGTGCCAGCAGCCGCGGAGGGAGCTCCTACGAGCAGTACTTC.

This clone was observed a handful of times. V is TRBV30 and J is TRBJ1-5; D ambiguous. Between the trimmed V and J ends, which lost 0 bases and 7 bases, there was a span of 10 bases. The CDR3 totals 13 residues. Germline V gene lookup returns CDR1 GTSNPN and CDR2 SVGIG (reference sequence). This chain's CDR3 is CAWSVTGIQPQHF. CDR3 bases: TGTGCCTGGAGTGTTACGGGGATCCAGCCCCAGCATTTT.

This chain links TRBV2 with TRBJ1-1, with a possible D match to TRBD1 (5 bases). The CDR3 is 15 residues long. Germline lookup yields CDR1 SNHLY and CDR2 FYNNEI. Deletions cut 5 bases from V and 0 bases from J, with 13 bases between. Here the CDR3 reads CASSPSRAMNTEAFF. In nucleotides, the CDR3 is TGTGCCAGCAGTCCATCCAGGGCCATGAACACTGAAGCTTTCTTT. The full variable domain, in which reference TRBV2 and TRBJ1-1 provide the parts outside the CDR3, is EPEVTQTPSHQVTQMGQEVILRCVPISNHLYFYWYRQILGQKVEFLVSFYNNEISEKSEIFDDQFSVERPDGSNFTLKIRSTKLEDSAMYFCASSPSRAMNTEAFFGQGTRLTVV.

The J gene is TRBJ2-3, the V gene TRBV6-6, with 7 bases fitting TRBD1. V lost 6 bases and J lost 5; bases outside the gene matches: 5. Germline CDR1 reads MNHNY; CDR2 reads SVGAGI (reference sequence). The CDR3 is made up of 13 amino acids. CDR3: CASRRQGGDTQYF. CDR3 DNA sequence: TGTGCCAGCAGACGACAGGGTGGAGATACGCAGTATTTT.

The chain joins TRBV4-3 to TRBJ2-2; D might be TRBD1 (5 bases). CDR1 LGHNA and CDR2 YSLEER come from the germline V gene. The CDR3 runs 14 residues. The germline V and J ends were trimmed by 4 bases and 1 base, with 7 bases remaining between them. CDR3 protein: CASSPGQNTGELFF. DNA for the CDR3: TGCGCCAGCAGCCCCGGACAGAACACCGGGGAGCTGTTTTTT.

The rearrangement links TRBV19 to TRBJ2-1; D uncertain. Germline V gene lookup returns CDR1 LNHDA and CDR2 SQIVND (reference sequence). CDR3 size: 13 residues. The ends were cut back, 2 bases at V and 7 bases at J, with 9 bases in the middle. As DNA, the CDR3 is TGTGCCAGTAGTATAATTCTCTTGAATGAGCAGTTCTTC. Amino acid sequence: CASSIILLNEQFF.

The CDR3 sequence is CASSYPAGDEQFF. CDR3 DNA: TGTGCCAGCAGTTACCCAGCGGGAGACGAGCAGTTCTTC. The chain uses TRBV6-6 and TRBJ2-1, with 8 positions matching TRBD2. Germline V CDR1 and CDR2: MNHNY, SVGAGI (reference sequence). The CDR3 has 13 residues. Trimming at V came to 2 bases and at J to 10 bases, leaving 4 bases not matched to a gene.

The rearrangement joins TRBV12-5 to TRBJ2-3; D may be TRBD1 (6 bases). Germline V CDR1 and CDR2: LGHNT, FRNRAP. Trimming left V 3 bases short and J 3 bases short, with 16 bases between. The CDR3 is 16 residues long. The chain's CDR3 is CASGLYHLQGTDTQYF. For the CDR3, the DNA is TGTGCTAGTGGTTTATACCATCTCCAGGGGACAGATACGCAGTATTTT.

The chain is built from TRBV9 and TRBJ2-5; D perhaps matches TRBD2 (5 bases). Trimming took 0 bases from V and 2 from J, leaving 11 bases between them. CDR1 is SGDLS and CDR2 is YYNGEE in the germline V gene. The CDR3 contains 15 residues. CDR3 sequence (DNA): TGTGCCAGCAGCGTAGGGCCAGCGGTACAAGAGACCCAGTACTTC. Translated: CASSVGPAVQETQYF.

CDR3 bases: TGCAGCGAAACTAGCGGGGCCAGCTCCTACAATGAGCAGTTCTTC. Its translation: CSETSGASSYNEQFF. The gene calls are TRBV29-1 and TRBJ2-1, with 10 bases matching TRBD2. CDR3 length: 15 residues. Germline V gene data show CDR1 as SQVTM and CDR2 as ANQGSEA. The V gene end was trimmed by 7 bases and the J gene end by 0 bases; junction bases not matched to a gene: 6.

This clone was seen once. The CDR3 spells CSVAGQGVYEQYF. CDR3 coding DNA: TGCAGCGTTGCGGGACAGGGGGTCTACGAGCAGTACTTC. This chain links TRBV29-1 with TRBJ2-7; the match to TRBD1 covers 11 bases. This CDR3 has 13 residues. V dropped 4 bases and J dropped 3; count of bases not matched to a gene: 2. Germline V gene sequence: CDR1 SQVTM, CDR2 ANQGSEA.

This chain uses TRBV2 with TRBJ1-6; possible D gene TRBD1, 6 bases. Germline CDR1 SNHLY, CDR2 FYNNEI. The V gene lost 3 bases and the J gene lost 5 bases, with 14 bases spanning the gap. The CDR3 sequence is 16 residues long. CDR3 in amino acids: CASSEKGVIHNSPLHF. As DNA, the CDR3 is TGTGCCAGCAGTGAGAAGGGGGTAATCCATAATTCACCCCTCCACTTT. Full variable domain (outside the CDR3, taken from reference TRBV2 and TRBJ1-6): EPEVTQTPSHQVTQMGQEVILRCVPISNHLYFYWYRQILGQKVEFLVSFYNNEISEKSEIFDDQFSVERPDGSNFTLKIRSTKLEDSAMYFCASSEKGVIHNSPLHFGNGTRLTVT.

The chain has TRBV25-1 and TRBJ1-2; 8 nucleotides align to TRBD1. Unmatched junction bases numbered 7, after V lost 5 bases and J lost 8 bases. Germline V CDR1 and CDR2: MGHDK, SYGVNS. The CDR3 is 13 amino acids. For the CDR3, the DNA is TGTGCCAGCAGTATCGGGACAGGAGGCGGCTACACCTTC. Its translation: CASSIGTGGGYTF.

This clone was seen only once. This sequence joins TRBV7-9 and TRBJ1-4; 7 bases fit TRBD1. V was pared by 6 bases and J by 8 bases, with 12 bases of the junction left unmatched. The CDR3 is 15 amino acids. Germline CDR1 is SEHNR and CDR2 is FQNEAQ (reference sequence). In DNA form, the CDR3 reads TGTGCCAGCAGATCCCTCGGACAGGAGCTCGAAAAACTGTTTTTT. This gives the protein CASRSLGQELEKLFF.

The V and J genes are TRBV19 and TRBJ1-2; D not resolved. The CDR3 loop spans 12 amino acids. V shed 8 bases and J shed 1 base, with 8 bases lying between them. The germline CDR1 and CDR2 sequences are LNHDA and SQIVND (reference sequence). The CDR3 nucleotides are TGTGCCAGTGCTGGCAGTAACTATGGCTACACCTTC. It specifies CASAGSNYGYTF.

J is TRBJ2-7 and V is TRBV4-1; TRBD1 is a possible D gene (5 bases). Deletions cut 1 base from V and 0 bases from J, with 19 bases between. CDR1 and CDR2 (germline): MGHRA, YSYEKL. The CDR3 is 18 amino acids. For the CDR3, the DNA is TGCGCCAGCAGCCAAGTCTTGTCGGACATTTCGAGCTCCTACGAGCAGTACTTC. Translating it yields CASSQVLSDISSSYEQYF.